The clone carrying this T cell receptor (beta chain) occurred a few times. Its antigen remains unknown. The CDR3 length is 14 residues. Trimming removed 4 bases from V and 10 bases from J, with 14 bases in between. Germline CDR1 and CDR2: SEHNR and FQNEAQ (reference sequence). Donor samples were obtained from healthy Caucasian individuals from Russia, aged about 6 to 95. No fewer than 5 micrograms of total RNA were isolated from every sample. This sample was included in a study of blood T cells in healthy people across ages. For the study at large: Per two T cells, template switching captured roughly one barcoded beta molecule.

The use of a sample-barcoded 5' primer and a J-beta primer mix characterized a second PCR of roughly 6 to 11 cycles. TCRdb reprocessed the 5' RACE reads via MiXCR and lists one record per CDR3 protein. This table holds roughly 1.7 million distinct CDR3 sequences, roughly a third found once. General study results and limits: Among T cells, TCR beta diversity per million cells dropped roughly linearly as age rose.

The sample consisted of blood. This TCR was recovered from a young woman in good health. The V and J genes are TRBV7-9 and TRBJ1-6; D is perhaps TRBD1 (5 bases). The CDR3 region has the DNA TGTGCCAGCAGCTCTACGACAGCGTGGTCACCCCTCCACTTT. Translating it yields CASSSTTAWSPLHF.